Below are 27 T cell receptor beta chains sequenced from a single sample in a study of T cell responses to AZD1222 COVID-19 vaccine. Measured with immunoSEQ multiplex PCR; TCRdb has only the in-frame clones, and not every one. This table holds roughly 150,000 clones, over 75% found once. The source was peripheral blood, collected on day 0 of AZD1222 vaccination. All receptors come from an adult in good health.

This chain uses TRBV7-2 with TRBJ2-1, with 14 bases aligning to TRBD2. Germline CDR1 SGHTA, CDR2 FQGNSA. The V and J ends lost 5 bases and 10 bases, in that order; junction bases with no gene match: 7. CDR3 length equals 15 residues. The CDR3 loop is CASSLTSGRGTEQFF. CDR3 bases: TGTGCCAGCAGCCTGACTAGCGGGAGGGGTACAGAGCAGTTCTTC.

V is TRBV5-1 and J is TRBJ2-1, with D tentatively TRBD1 or TRBD2 (5 bases each). Germline loops: CDR1 SGHRS, CDR2 YFSETQ. The CDR3 extends over 16 amino acids. V was shortened by 4 bases and J by 7 bases, with 21 bases between the two germline ends. The CDR3: CASSPSVGTVANEQFF. DNA for the CDR3: TGCGCCAGCAGCCCGTCGGTCGGGACGGTCGCTAATGAGCAGTTCTTC.

The chain employs TRBV27 and TRBJ1-5, with D possibly TRBD1 on 6 matching bases. Germline values: CDR1 MNHEY, CDR2 SMNVEV (reference sequence). The CDR3 has 15 amino acids. V was trimmed by 3 bases and J by 3 bases, leaving 12 bases between them. The CDR3 coding sequence is TGTGCCAGCAGTTTCCGCGGGGGGCACAATCAGCCCCAGCATTTT. Translating gives CASSFRGGHNQPQHF.

This sequence joins TRBV19 and TRBJ1-5; D gene uncertain. CDR3 length equals 14 residues. V lost 6 bases and J 6 bases, leaving 15 bases between the germline ends. The germline CDR1 and CDR2 sequences are LNHDA and SQIVND (reference sequence). CDR3 in DNA: TGTGCCAGTAGGGAACCCCGGGGAACTCAGCCCCAGCATTTT. Residues: CASREPRGTQPQHF. Complete variable domain (other parts from reference TRBV19 and TRBJ1-5): DGGITQSPKYLFRKEGQNVTLSCEQNLNHDAMYWYRQDPGQGLRLIYYSQIVNDFQKGDIAEGYSVSREKKESFPLTVTSAQKNPTAFYLCASREPRGTQPQHFGDGTRLSIL.

This chain uses TRBV11-2 with TRBJ2-2, with 12 nucleotides matching TRBD2. V shed 5 bases, J shed 3 bases, and the junction held 7 bases outside the gene matches. The germline V gene has CDR1 SGHAT and CDR2 FQNNGV. The CDR3 consists of 17 residues. The CDR3 reads CASSLRPSGRDTGELFF. Here the CDR3 DNA reads TGTGCCAGCAGCCTACGCCCTAGCGGGAGGGACACCGGGGAGCTGTTTTTT. Using reference TRBV11-2 and TRBJ2-2 for the parts outside the CDR3, the full variable domain is EAGVAQSPRYKIIEKRQSVAFWCNPISGHATLYWYQQILGQGPKLLIQFQNNGVVDDSQLPKDRFSAERLKGVDSTLKIQPAKLEDSAVYLCASSLRPSGRDTGELFFGEGSRLTVL.

V gene TRBV5-6 combines with J gene TRBJ1-3; D remains unclear. V dropped 4 bases and J dropped 4 bases, with 15 bases sitting between them. This CDR3 has 15 residues. In germline, CDR1 is SGHDT, CDR2 YYEEEE. CDR3 sequence: CASSPGPREGNTIYF. The CDR3 nucleotides read TGTGCCAGCAGCCCCGGGCCTCGGGAAGGAAACACCATATATTTT.

This rearrangement joins TRBV20-1 to TRBJ2-5; 10 bases are a match to TRBD2. V lost 3 bases and J lost 3; bases outside the gene matches: 4. The V gene's germline CDR1 is DFQATT and CDR2 SNEGSKA (reference sequence). The CDR3 contains 14 residues. CDR3 sequence (DNA): TGCAGTGCTAGTGATCTAGCGGGAGAAGAGACCCAGTACTTC. Residues: CSASDLAGEETQYF.

The genes are TRBV10-3 and TRBJ2-3; tentatively, D is TRBD1 (5 bases). The germline V gene has CDR1 ENHRY and CDR2 SYGVKD. V was trimmed by 6 bases and J by 4 bases, leaving 8 bases between them. The CDR3 sequence is 12 residues long. The CDR3: CAISRVADTQYF. CDR3 coding DNA: TGTGCCATCAGCAGGGTTGCAGATACGCAGTATTTT.

The genes are TRBV5-6 and TRBJ1-1; perhaps TRBD1 as D (6 bases). This CDR3 is built from 13 residues. The V end lost 2 bases, the J end lost 5 bases, and 10 bases lay between the germline ends. Per germline, CDR1 SGHDT and CDR2 YYEEEE. CDR3 DNA sequence: TGTGCCAGCAGCTTTTGGGGGCAGACTGAAGCTTTCTTT. Protein sequence: CASSFWGQTEAFF.

The chain links TRBV7-9 to TRBJ1-1; D may be TRBD1 (6 bases). The CDR3 extends over 16 amino acids. V was cut by 4 bases and J by 5 bases, with 20 bases left in between. Germline V gene data show CDR1 as SEHNR and CDR2 as FQNEAQ (reference sequence). CDR3 DNA: TGTGCCAGCAGCTCGAACTCCGGGACAAGTGGGACTGAAGCTTTCTTT. Translated: CASSSNSGTSGTEAFF.

This clone was observed a few times. The chain recombines TRBV27 with TRBJ2-7; a possible D gene is TRBD2 (6 bases). Germline CDR1 is MNHEY and CDR2 is SMNVEV (reference sequence). There are 15 residues in the CDR3. The V end was cut by 7 bases, the J end by 6 bases, with 22 bases between. CDR3 coding DNA: TGTGCCAGCAAACCCGCCCCCATGGGAGGTGGCGAGCAGTACTTC. Translated, it gives CASKPAPMGGGEQYF.

This sequence joins TRBV23-1 and TRBJ1-3; D unclear. TRBV23-1 is classed as an ORF, of uncertain function. This CDR3 is 14 amino acids long. V was pared by 0 bases and J by 6 bases, with 9 bases between. CDR3 in DNA: TGCGCCAGCAGTCAATCGGCAGGCGTAAACACCATATATTTT. Its translation: CASSQSAGVNTIYF.

V and J are TRBV7-9 and TRBJ2-6; 7 nucleotides agree with TRBD1. V lost 6 bases to trimming and J lost 4 bases; unmatched junction nucleotides: 6. The CDR3 totals 15 residues. Looked up from germline, CDR1 is SEHNR and CDR2 is FQNEAQ (reference sequence). In DNA form, the CDR3 reads TGTGCCAGCAGGTTAACAGGGGCCGGGGCCAACGTCCTGACTTTC. Translation: CASRLTGAGANVLTF.

Regarding this clone: This specimen includes other DNA sequences encoding the same CDR3. The V call is TRBV2, the J call TRBJ2-7, with 7 bases aligning to TRBD1. Germline trimming cut 6 bases from V and 0 bases from J; bases unmatched to any gene: 2. The CDR3 totals 13 residues. Germline values: CDR1 SNHLY, CDR2 FYNNEI. DNA for the CDR3: TGTGCCAGCAGGGGGACAGCCTCCTACGAGCAGTACTTC. Its protein product is CASRGTASYEQYF.

The chain employs TRBV29-1 and TRBJ1-2; weak D call: TRBD1 (5 bases). Trimming left V 7 bases short and J 0 bases short, with 12 bases between. This CDR3 is 13 amino acids long. Per germline, CDR1 SQVTM and CDR2 ANQGSEA. This CDR3 is CSAGQNTNYGYTF. In DNA form, the CDR3 reads TGCAGCGCTGGACAAAATACTAACTATGGCTACACCTTC. Complete variable domain (other parts from reference TRBV29-1 and TRBJ1-2): SAVISQKPSRDICQRGTSLTIQCQVDSQVTMMFWYRQQPGQSLTLIATANQGSEATYESGFVIDKFPISRPNLTFSTLTVSNMSPEDSSIYLCSAGQNTNYGYTFGSGTRLTVV.

On this clone: One junction end disagrees with the germline gene, perhaps due to a read error. The rearrangement links TRBV20-1 to TRBJ1-2; TRBD1 aligns across 7 bases. Germline-derived CDR1 and CDR2 are DFQATT and SNEGSKA (reference sequence). The CDR3 consists of 11 residues. The CDR3 nucleotides read TGCAGTGCTCGAGAGGGGGCTGGCTACACCTTC. Translation gives CSAREGAGYTF.

The chain joins TRBV21-1 to TRBJ1-5. TRBV21-1 is reported as a pseudogene. The CDR3 extends over 16 amino acids. The CDR3 sequence: CASSKVAGKTGQPQHF. As DNA, the CDR3 is TGTGCCAGCAGCAAAGTTGCGGGGAAGACGGGACAGCCCCAGCATTTT.

This chain uses TRBV19 with TRBJ2-5; D is uncertain. CDR3 length: 14 residues. Trimming took 6 bases from V and 5 from J, leaving 16 bases between them. Germline lookup yields CDR1 LNHDA and CDR2 SQIVND (reference sequence). Here the CDR3 reads CASRSAFGEETQYF. CDR3 sequence (DNA): TGTGCCAGTAGGTCAGCTTTTGGTGAGGAGACCCAGTACTTC.

The rearrangement joins TRBV7-2 to TRBJ2-7, with a weak D call TRBD1 (6 bases). The CDR3 sequence is 14 residues long. CDR1 is SGHTA, CDR2 FQGNSA, per germline. V lost 4 bases, J lost 1 base, and 11 bases lay in between. The CDR3 nucleotides are TGTGCCAGCAGCTCACGGACAGAGTCCTACGAGCAGTACTTC. Its translation is CASSSRTESYEQYF.

V usage is TRBV2 and J usage is TRBJ1-1; D might be TRBD1 (6 bases). Trimming took off 5 bases at V and 6 bases at J, with 13 bases between the two ends. Germline-derived CDR1 and CDR2 are SNHLY and FYNNEI. The CDR3 loop spans 13 amino acids. The CDR3 loop is CASSPQGMAEAFF. Here the CDR3 DNA reads TGTGCCAGCAGTCCCCAGGGGATGGCTGAAGCTTTCTTT.

The V gene is TRBV5-4, the J gene TRBJ1-3, with TRBD1 matching over 7 bases. The germline CDR1 and CDR2 sequences are SGHNT and YYREEE (reference sequence). V was clipped by 1 base and J by 0 bases; unmatched bases: 1. The CDR3 runs 15 residues. In DNA, the CDR3 is TGTGCCAGCAGCTTGAGACAGGGCTCTGGAAACACCATATATTTT. This encodes CASSLRQGSGNTIYF. The full variable domain, its missing parts supplied by reference TRBV5-4 and TRBJ1-3, is ETGVTQSPTHLIKTRGQQVTLRCSSQSGHNTVSWYQQALGQGPQFIFQYYREEENGRGNFPPRFSGLQFPNYSSELNVNALELDDSALYLCASSLRQGSGNTIYFGEGSWLTVV.

This chain uses TRBV30 with TRBJ1-1; no firm D call. Germline CDR1 GTSNPN, CDR2 SVGIG (reference sequence). Trimming cost V 4 bases and J 0 bases, with 9 bases left between them. The CDR3 has 13 residues. The CDR3 DNA reads TGTGCCTGGAAGAGGACCCTGAACACTGAAGCTTTCTTT. This sequence encodes CAWKRTLNTEAFF.

This clone has only one observation. V usage is TRBV6-5 and J usage is TRBJ1-1; no definite D call. Germline V gives CDR1 MNHEY, CDR2 SVGAGI. V lost 5 bases, J lost 4 bases, and 11 bases lay in between. The CDR3 extends over 13 amino acids. In DNA form, the CDR3 reads TGTGCCAGCAGTCTCAGGAGGGTCACTGAAGCTTTCTTT. This translates into CASSLRRVTEAFF.

V usage is TRBV28 and J usage is TRBJ1-2, with D possibly being TRBD1 (5 bases). Germline V gives CDR1 MDHEN, CDR2 SYDVKM. Deletions cut 2 bases from V and 2 bases from J, with 18 bases between. This CDR3 has 17 amino acids. CDR3 sequence: CASSLTSRRGGNYGYTF. In DNA form, the CDR3 reads TGTGCCAGCAGTTTAACCTCCCGACGGGGGGGAAACTATGGCTACACCTTC.

The rearrangement joins TRBV5-4 to TRBJ2-5; maybe TRBD1 (7 bases). V lost 9 bases and J 5 bases, leaving 17 bases between the germline ends. CDR1 SGHNT and CDR2 YYREEE come from the germline V gene (reference sequence). The CDR3 extends over 13 amino acids. CDR3 bases: TGTGCCACTCAGGGGGGATCCGTCGAGACCCAGTACTTC. Translating it yields CATQGGSVETQYF.

V is TRBV27 and J is TRBJ1-5, with a possible D match to TRBD1 (5 bases). Trimming cost V 3 bases and J 9 bases, with 9 bases left between them. CDR1 and CDR2 (germline): MNHEY, SMNVEV (reference sequence). The CDR3 spans 12 residues. The CDR3 is CASSFLRGPQHF. The CDR3 bases are TGTGCCAGCAGTTTTTTGAGGGGGCCCCAGCATTTT.

The rearrangement uses TRBV4-2 and TRBJ1-6; D gene ambiguous. V shed 1 base and J shed 4 bases, with 17 bases lying between them. The CDR3 is 18 amino acids. Germline-derived CDR1 and CDR2 are LGHNA and YNFKEQ. CDR3 DNA sequence: TGTGCCAGCAGCCAAGGCACGGCCGGAGAAGCTTATAATTCACCCCTCCACTTT. Amino acids: CASSQGTAGEAYNSPLHF.